This T cell receptor (beta chain) came from a study of blood T cell repertoires in COVID-19. At the level of the study: Specimens from acute and convalescent COVID-19 originated in the United States, Italy and Spain. Sources were T cells, B-cell-depleted T cells, or PBMCs; the material itself was cDNA or gDNA.

The CDR3 is made up of 15 amino acids. Germline V gene lookup returns CDR1 MDHEN and CDR2 SYDVKM. Deletions cut 5 bases from V and 2 bases from J, with 13 bases between. As handled by the study authors: Reference gene primer amplification gave estimated nucleated cell counts. Produced via immunoSEQ multiplex PCR; TCRdb's table is partial and in-frame only. V and J calls plus clone size are reproduced from that table; the DNA served to infer D and trimming. The data contain around 140,000 clones, 81% of them singletons. This TCR derives from an older woman with active or convalescent COVID-19. What was sequenced was peripheral blood. The chain employs TRBV28 and TRBJ1-5; D is perhaps TRBD1 (6 bases). CDR3 nucleotides: TGTGCCAGCAGTCGGGCCCCAGGGGGCAATCAGCCCCAGCATTTT. It specifies CASSRAPGGNQPQHF.